These 11 T cell receptor beta chains were sequenced from one sample in a study of blood T cells in healthy people across ages. Primers used in a second PCR of about 7 to 12 cycles were a sample-barcoded 5' primer and a J-beta primer mix. TCRdb processed the 5' RACE reads anew with MiXCR; each CDR3 protein has one entry. The table shows nearly 1 million distinct CDR3 sequences, with roughly 50% occurring only once. Material: blood. These receptors were obtained from a woman aged 55 to 70 in good health.

The gene calls are TRBV4-3 and TRBJ2-3; D uncertain. V lost 1 base and J 4 bases, leaving 15 bases between the germline ends. Germline V lookup: CDR1 LGHNA, CDR2 YSLEER. The length of the CDR3 is 16 residues. The CDR3 region has the DNA TGCGCCAGCAGCCAAGCGAAGGTCCACGGTGCAGATACGCAGTATTTT. Protein: CASSQAKVHGADTQYF.

This clonotype has more than one count but fewer than ten. This chain joins TRBV7-2 and TRBJ2-5; 15 bases line up with TRBD2. Per germline, CDR1 SGHTA and CDR2 FQGNSA. With V trimmed by 4 bases and J by 4 bases, 1 base remained unmatched. The CDR3 totals 15 residues. CDR3 sequence (DNA): TGTGCCAGCAGCTGGGGACTAGCGGGAGGAGAGACCCAGTACTTC. Amino acids: CASSWGLAGGETQYF. Full variable domain (missing parts from reference TRBV7-2 and TRBJ2-5): GAGVSQSPSNKVTEKGKDVELRCDPISGHTALYWYRQSLGQGLEFLIYFQGNSAPDKSGLPSDRFSAERTGGSVSTLTIQRTQQEDSAVYLCASSWGLAGGETQYFGPGTRLLVL.

The chain couples TRBV7-2 to TRBJ2-5; 9 bases are a match to TRBD1. Germline V gene sequence: CDR1 SGHTA, CDR2 FQGNSA. CDR3 length: 15 amino acids. V was pared by 5 bases and J by 5 bases, with 9 bases of the junction left unmatched. This CDR3 is CASSPDRGILETQYF. CDR3 nucleotides: TGTGCCAGCAGCCCGGACAGGGGTATTTTGGAGACCCAGTACTTC.

The chain recombines TRBV20-1 with TRBJ2-1, with 11 positions matching TRBD2. CDR1 and CDR2 from the germline V gene are DFQATT and SNEGSKA (reference sequence). V lost 0 bases and J lost 5; bases outside the gene matches: 9. The CDR3 is 17 amino acids. The CDR3 spells CSARDFQTSGIDNEQFF. DNA of the CDR3: TGCAGTGCTAGAGATTTCCAGACTAGCGGGATAGACAATGAGCAGTTCTTC.

V gene TRBV20-1 combines with J gene TRBJ2-7; 8 bases fit TRBD1. This CDR3 comprises 15 residues. J was trimmed by 3 bases and V by 5 bases; bases with no gene match: 12. Germline-derived CDR1 and CDR2 are DFQATT and SNEGSKA (reference sequence). CDR3 in DNA: TGCAGTGCTGAAAAGACGGGACAGGTGATCTACGAGCAGTACTTC. Amino acid sequence: CSAEKTGQVIYEQYF.

The chain uses TRBV20-1 and TRBJ1-2; TRBD1 matches 9 bases. The V and J ends lost 5 bases and 5 bases, in that order; junction bases with no gene match: 9. Per germline, CDR1 DFQATT and CDR2 SNEGSKA (reference sequence). The CDR3 runs 14 residues. The CDR3 sequence: CSALQADRGYGYTF. The DNA for the CDR3 is TGCAGTGCTCTTCAGGCGGACAGGGGTTATGGCTACACCTTC.

This clonotype was seen many times. The V call is TRBV11-2, the J call TRBJ1-4; 7 bases match TRBD1. Germline CDR1 is SGHAT and CDR2 is FQNNGV. Losses at the gene ends were 1 base for V and 4 bases for J; bases not matched to a gene: 3. The CDR3 extends over 15 amino acids. DNA of the CDR3: TGTGCCAGCAGCTTAGGGGACAGAGATAATGAAAAACTGTTTTTT. It yields the protein CASSLGDRDNEKLFF.

V is TRBV30 and J is TRBJ2-3; D unresolved. The V and J ends lost 0 bases and 8 bases respectively, with 9 bases between them. This CDR3 comprises 12 residues. CDR1 GTSNPN and CDR2 SVGIG come from the germline V gene (reference sequence). The CDR3 DNA reads TGTGCCTGGAGTGTATTCAAGGGTACGCAGTATTTT. It encodes CAWSVFKGTQYF.

This clonotype was seen a handful of times. This chain links TRBV27 with TRBJ1-2; the D is unclear. Trimming shortened V by 4 bases and J by 4 bases, and 10 bases separated the two germline ends. Germline V gives CDR1 MNHEY, CDR2 SMNVEV (reference sequence). The CDR3 consists of 13 residues. In DNA form, the CDR3 reads TGTGCCAGCAGTTGGATGGAGGGCTATGGCTACACCTTC. Residues: CASSWMEGYGYTF.

This clonotype was counted a few times. In nucleotides, the CDR3 is TGCGCCAGCAGCCCTACCGGGAAAAACAAAAACATTCAGTACTTC. This gives the protein CASSPTGKNKNIQYF. The chain joins TRBV4-1 to TRBJ2-4; D perhaps matches TRBD2 (5 bases). Germline-derived CDR1 and CDR2 are MGHRA and YSYEKL. Deletions cut 4 bases from V and 3 bases from J, with 13 bases between. The CDR3 covers 15 residues.

This clonotype has a handful of counts. The rearrangement links TRBV28 to TRBJ2-5; D ambiguous. The V and J ends lost 6 bases and 5 bases respectively, with 16 bases between them. Looked up from germline, CDR1 is MDHEN and CDR2 is SYDVKM. The CDR3 runs 14 residues. The CDR3 region has the DNA TGTGCCAGCAGCCCCCTCGAGGTCGTGGAGACCCAGTACTTC. Its translation: CASSPLEVVETQYF.